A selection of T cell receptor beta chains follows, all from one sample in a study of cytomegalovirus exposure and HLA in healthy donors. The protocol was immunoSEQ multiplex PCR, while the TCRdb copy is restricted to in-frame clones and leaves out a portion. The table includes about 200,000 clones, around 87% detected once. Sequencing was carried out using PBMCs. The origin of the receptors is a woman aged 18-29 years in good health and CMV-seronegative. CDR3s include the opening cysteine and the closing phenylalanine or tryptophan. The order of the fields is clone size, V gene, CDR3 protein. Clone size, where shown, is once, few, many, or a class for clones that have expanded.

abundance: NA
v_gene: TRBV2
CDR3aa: CASTRGAGSGANVLTF

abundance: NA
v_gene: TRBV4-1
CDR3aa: CASSQDPRQGAPGYGYTF

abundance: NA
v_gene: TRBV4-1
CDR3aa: CASSQRTEYEQYF

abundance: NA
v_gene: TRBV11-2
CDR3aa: CASRPTSGEFTGELFF

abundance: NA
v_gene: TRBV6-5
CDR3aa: CASSYAGQGVTEAFF

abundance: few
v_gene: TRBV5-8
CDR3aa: CASRLTNEKLFF

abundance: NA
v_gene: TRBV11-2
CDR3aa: CASSLQSGQGREKLFF

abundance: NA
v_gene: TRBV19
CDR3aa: CASSIGGTRNTEAFF

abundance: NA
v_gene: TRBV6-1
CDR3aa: CASSVRTGGAYNEQFF

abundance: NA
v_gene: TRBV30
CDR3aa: CAWSVQYNEQFF

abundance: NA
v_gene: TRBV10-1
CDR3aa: CASSNQRAGNEQFF

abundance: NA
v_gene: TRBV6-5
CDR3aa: CASSYSLGGLGAFF

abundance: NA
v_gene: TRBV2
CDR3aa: CASSVSRTQYF

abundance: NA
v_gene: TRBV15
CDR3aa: CATAQGALGNTIYF

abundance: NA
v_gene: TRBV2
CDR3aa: CASSEGRDSYTDTQYF

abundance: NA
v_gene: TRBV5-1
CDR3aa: CASSLAQGASSYEQYF

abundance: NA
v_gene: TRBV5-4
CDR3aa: CASTLGTLANTGELFF

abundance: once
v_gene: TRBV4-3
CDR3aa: CASSQDRASGGTDEQYF

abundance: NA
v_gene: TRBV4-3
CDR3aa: CASSQEGGVEAFF

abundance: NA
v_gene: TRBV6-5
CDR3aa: CASSYSVGAKSEQFF